This section outlines one T cell receptor (beta chain) sequence together with its context. Its target is unknown. A second PCR of 7 to 11 cycles used a sample-barcoded 5' primer and a J-beta primer mix. In TCRdb, the 5' RACE reads were re-called with MiXCR into one record per CDR3 protein. The sample yields approximately 1.5 million distinct CDR3 sequences, 35% to 45% seen once. The data originate from a study of blood T cells in healthy people across ages. Study-level findings and limits: Any changes in expanded clonotypes were possibly confounded, as donor CMV status remained unknown.

CDR3 length: 14 residues. CDR1 and CDR2 (germline): SGHAT, FQNNGV. Deletions cut 5 bases from V and 7 bases from J, with 15 bases between. The sequence was obtained from a woman between 18 and 30 years old in good health. The chain is built from TRBV11-2 and TRBJ2-1; TRBD1 might be the D (6 bases). Sequenced: blood. CDR3 in DNA: TGTGCCAGCAGCCAAGGGGGATCCGGGAATGAGCAGTTCTTC. Translation gives CASSQGGSGNEQFF. Supplemented by reference TRBV11-2 and TRBJ2-1, the full variable domain reads EAGVAQSPRYKIIEKRQSVAFWCNPISGHATLYWYQQILGQGPKLLIQFQNNGVVDDSQLPKDRFSAERLKGVDSTLKIQPAKLEDSAVYLCASSQGGSGNEQFFGPGTRLTVL.